This T cell receptor beta chain came from a study of T cells after posttransplantation cyclophosphamide (dated by TCRdb to the mid-2010s). In the study overall: Using TRB sequencing, the study followed how the T cell repertoire rebuilt after myeloablative bone marrow transplantation with posttransplantation cyclophosphamide given as GVHD prophylaxis. Samples from 30 to 35 PTCy-treated patients, along with samples from about 17 of their related bone marrow donors, underwent antigen receptor sequencing. Blood from all 30 or so PTCy patients who had 1-year posttransplant specimens underwent TRB sequencing. TRB sequencing was also done on up to about 3 additional blood samples from 2 to 5.2 years after transplant in 3 patients, and on pretransplant blood from a handful of patients. Because TRA and TRB clonality correlated tightly in several samples, later TCR analyses were limited to TRB. Public TRB sequences were searched against a database of over 3,500 sequences associated with responses to pathogens, tumor antigens, self-antigens and alloantigens.

The paper as a whole reports these results and caveats: The TRB repertoires of T cells infiltrating skin or the GI tract showed only limited overlap with the TRB repertoires found in blood. Across fewer than 55 patients, TRB clonality was highly associated with recipient CMV seropositivity and CMV reactivation, and PTCy diversity was similar to diversity in CNI/methotrexate controls. Donor-recipient similarity was low at 1-2 months but increased during the first year, and donor CD8+ memory clones often dominated later blood repertoires.

TRB sequencing was run on genomic DNA with either the immunoSEQ assay at survey resolution or the hsTCRB kit. The study's own analysis went as follows. The immunoSEQ software was used for initial read processing, and the LymphoSeq R package was used for repertoire analyses. For each TRB dataset, clonality was calculated as 1 minus normalized Shannon entropy, and the Gini coefficient was computed as well. To infer phenotypes in unsorted samples, TRB sequences from sorted subsets of the recipient or donor were mapped onto the unsorted samples of the same recipient. TCRdb took this table from immuneACCESS and kept in-frame rearrangements with V and J called. Such tables lack part of the clones; where checked against another copy, unresolved V genes explain under half of the gap, and the rest is unexplained. The V and J calls and clone size come from that table; D and trimming were worked out from the DNA. There are about 39,000 clones in this sample, and none of them is a singleton. The top ten hold 4% to 5.5% of the sample.

This clone has a count of ten or more. Its antigen is not yet known. No base quality values were provided; no much bigger clone lies one nucleotide off. Related bone marrow donors provided peripheral blood samples on the day of marrow donation. Mononuclear cells from peripheral blood and bone marrow were separated by Ficoll-Hypaque density centrifugation and then cryopreserved. V was cut back by 2 bases and J by 6 bases, leaving a gap of 17 bases between them. The CDR3 numbers 14 residues from cysteine through phenylalanine. Of all the DNA, just the CDR3 is kept, 42 bases in frame from base 1. For CDR1 and CDR2, the germline V gene (reference sequence) lists GTSNPN and SVGIG.

Sequencing was performed on PBMCs. Here the chain combines TRBV30 and TRBJ2-7; the D gene is perhaps TRBD2, on 6 matching bases. This receptor was obtained from a woman aged 45-65 years in good health and a related stem cell transplant donor. This receptor has the CDR3 CAWSNAGFSTEQYF. The sequenced DNA: TGTGCCTGGAGTAACGCGGGGTTCTCTACCGAGCAGTACTTC. The entire variable domain, with the stretches around the CDR3 drawn from the reference TRBV30 and TRBJ2-7 proteins, is SQTIHQWPATLVQPVGSPLSLECTVEGTSNPNLYWYRQAAGRGLQLLFYSVGIGQISSEVPQNLSASRPQDRQFILSSKKLLLSDSGFYLCAWSNAGFSTEQYFGPGTRLTVT.